This TCR beta chain was sequenced for a study of blood T cells in healthy people across ages. General study points: Diversity figures based on one million T cells were deemed too low.

A second 7 to 11 cycle PCR used barcoded and J-beta primers. In TCRdb, the 5' RACE reads were re-called with MiXCR into one record per CDR3 protein. The table lists about 1.6 million distinct CDR3 sequences, about 35% of them singletons, with approximately 11% in the top ten. This CDR3 spans 13 amino acids. Trimming left V 10 bases short and J 5 bases short, with 17 bases between. Germline V gives CDR1 MDHEN, CDR2 SYDVKM. The donors, healthy Caucasians from Russia, were aged roughly 6 to 90. Researchers collected about 10 milliliters of peripheral blood from every single donor. Every sample had a minimum of 6 million PBMCs isolated. This clonotype was counted only a few times. Its antigen is still unknown.

The genes are TRBV28 and TRBJ1-1; possible D gene TRBD1, 5 bases. The clonotype originates from a woman aged 30 to 39 in good health. Sequenced sample: blood. CDR3 in amino acids: CATLIWRGTEAFF. CDR3 nucleotide sequence: TGTGCCACCTTAATCTGGCGGGGGACTGAAGCTTTCTTT.